A few counts support the clone carrying this T cell receptor (beta chain). What it binds is unknown. V was clipped by 4 bases and J by 7 bases; unmatched bases: 11. CDR3 length equals 16 residues. Germline loops: CDR1 MNHEY, CDR2 SVGAGI. This table comes from immunoSEQ multiplex PCR, and its TCRdb copy is limited to in-frame clones, with some not included. The table has roughly 30,000 clones, around 80% seen once; the top ten hold 0.5% to 0.65%. The sample originates from a study of PD-1 blockade in classical Hodgkin lymphoma. About the research overall: Nivolumab dosing for patients was 3 mg/kg, administered intravenously every 2 weeks.

Findings and caveats of the study: Baseline TCR diversity was reportedly lower in newly diagnosed patients than healthy donors. Prior therapy or disease activity may underlie the repertoire differences, whose causes remain undefined.

Time point given: cycle 4 day 1 (C4D1), after 6 weeks of nivolumab. Relapse after autologous stem cell transplantation occurred in every patient, and brentuximab vedotin exposure varied. Magnetic negative selection was used to purify CD4+ T cells from PBMCs that had been thawed. The receptor was isolated from a human donor with classical Hodgkin lymphoma. The material was CD4+ T cells from blood, obtained before the fourth cycle of nivolumab. The chain joins TRBV6-5 to TRBJ2-7, with 12 bases identical to TRBD1. CDR3 loop: CASSSNNRDRGHEQYF. The CDR3 DNA sequence: TGTGCCAGCAGTTCCAACAACCGGGACAGGGGGCATGAGCAGTACTTC.